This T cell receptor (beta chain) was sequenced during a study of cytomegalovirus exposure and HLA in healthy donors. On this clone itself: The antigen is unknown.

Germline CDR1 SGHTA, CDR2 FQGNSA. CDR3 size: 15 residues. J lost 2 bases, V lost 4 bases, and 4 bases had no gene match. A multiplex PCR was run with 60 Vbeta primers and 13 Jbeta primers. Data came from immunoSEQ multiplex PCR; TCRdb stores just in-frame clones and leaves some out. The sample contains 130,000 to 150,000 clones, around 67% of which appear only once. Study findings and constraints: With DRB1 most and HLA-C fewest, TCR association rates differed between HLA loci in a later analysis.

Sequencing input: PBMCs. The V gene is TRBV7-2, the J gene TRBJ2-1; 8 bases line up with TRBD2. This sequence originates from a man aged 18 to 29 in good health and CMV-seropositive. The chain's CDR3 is CASSSRGGPYNEQFF. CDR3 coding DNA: TGTGCCAGCAGCTCTCGGGGGGGCCCCTACAATGAGCAGTTCTTC.